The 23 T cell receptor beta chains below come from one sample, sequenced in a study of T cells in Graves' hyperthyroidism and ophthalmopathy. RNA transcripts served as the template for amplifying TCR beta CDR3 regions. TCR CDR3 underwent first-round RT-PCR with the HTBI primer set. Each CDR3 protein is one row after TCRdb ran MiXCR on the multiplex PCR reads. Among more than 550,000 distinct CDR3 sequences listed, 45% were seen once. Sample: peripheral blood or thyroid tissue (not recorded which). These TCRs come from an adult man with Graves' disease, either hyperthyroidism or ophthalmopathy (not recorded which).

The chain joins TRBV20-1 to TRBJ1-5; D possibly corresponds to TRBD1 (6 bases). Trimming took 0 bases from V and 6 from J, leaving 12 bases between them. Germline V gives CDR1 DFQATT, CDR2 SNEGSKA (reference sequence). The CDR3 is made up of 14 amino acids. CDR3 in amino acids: CSARDPGGLQPQHF. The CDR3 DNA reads TGCAGTGCTAGAGATCCTGGGGGGCTTCAGCCCCAGCATTTT.

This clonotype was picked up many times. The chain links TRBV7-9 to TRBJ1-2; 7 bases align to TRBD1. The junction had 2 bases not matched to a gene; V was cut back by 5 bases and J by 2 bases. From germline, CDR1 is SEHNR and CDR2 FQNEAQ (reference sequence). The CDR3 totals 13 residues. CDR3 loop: CASSQGQNYGYTF. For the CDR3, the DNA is TGTGCCAGCAGCCAGGGACAGAACTATGGCTACACCTTC.

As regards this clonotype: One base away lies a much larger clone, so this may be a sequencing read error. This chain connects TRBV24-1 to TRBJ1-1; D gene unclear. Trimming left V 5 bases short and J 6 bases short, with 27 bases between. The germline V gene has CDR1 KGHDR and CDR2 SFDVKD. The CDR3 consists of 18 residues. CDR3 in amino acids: CATSAPGRGSDEGSEAFF. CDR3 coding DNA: TGTGCCACCAGTGCCCCCGGGCGAGGGAGTGATGAAGGGTCTGAAGCTTTCTTT.

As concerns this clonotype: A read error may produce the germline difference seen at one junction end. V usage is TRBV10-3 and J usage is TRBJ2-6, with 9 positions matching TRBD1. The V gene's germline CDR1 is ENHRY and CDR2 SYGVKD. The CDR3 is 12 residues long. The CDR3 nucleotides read TGTGCCGTCCGGGACAGGGAGATCACTGAAGCTTTC. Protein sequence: CAVRDREITEAF.

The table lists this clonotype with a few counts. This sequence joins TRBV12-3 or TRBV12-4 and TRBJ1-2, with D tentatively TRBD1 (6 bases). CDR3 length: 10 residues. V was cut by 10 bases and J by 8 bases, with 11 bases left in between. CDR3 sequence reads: CAIPGEGYTF. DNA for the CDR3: TGTGCCATCCCAGGGGAAGGCTACACCTTC.

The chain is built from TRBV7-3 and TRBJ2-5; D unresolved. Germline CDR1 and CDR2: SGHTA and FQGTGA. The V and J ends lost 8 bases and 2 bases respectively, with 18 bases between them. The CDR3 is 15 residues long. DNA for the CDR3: TGTGCCAGCCGACCTTTGGCCAGATTACAAGAGACCCAGTACTTC. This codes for CASRPLARLQETQYF.

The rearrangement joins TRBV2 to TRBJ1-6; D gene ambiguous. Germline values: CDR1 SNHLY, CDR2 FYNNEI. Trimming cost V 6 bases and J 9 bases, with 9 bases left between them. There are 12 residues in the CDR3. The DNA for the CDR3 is TGTGCCAGCAGCCCAGAGAGTTCACCCCTCCACTTT. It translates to CASSPESSPLHF.

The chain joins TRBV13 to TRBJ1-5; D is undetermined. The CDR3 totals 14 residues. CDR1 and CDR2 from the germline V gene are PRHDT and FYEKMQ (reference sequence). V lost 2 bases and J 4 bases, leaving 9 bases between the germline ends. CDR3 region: CASSLRAVNQPQHF. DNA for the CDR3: TGTGCCAGCAGCTTAAGGGCCGTAAATCAGCCCCAGCATTTT.

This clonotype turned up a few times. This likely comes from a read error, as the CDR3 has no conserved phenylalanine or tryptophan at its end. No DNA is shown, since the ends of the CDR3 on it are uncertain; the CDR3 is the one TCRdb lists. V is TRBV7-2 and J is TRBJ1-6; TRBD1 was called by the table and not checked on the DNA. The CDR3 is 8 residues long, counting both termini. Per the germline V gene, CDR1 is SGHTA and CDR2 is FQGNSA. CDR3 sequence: CASSLDNR.

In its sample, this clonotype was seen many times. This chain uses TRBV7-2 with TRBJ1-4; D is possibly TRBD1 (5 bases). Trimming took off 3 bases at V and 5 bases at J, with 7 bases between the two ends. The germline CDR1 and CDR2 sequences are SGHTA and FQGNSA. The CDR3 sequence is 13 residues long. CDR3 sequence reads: CASSLGPNEKLFF. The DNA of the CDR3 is TGTGCCAGCAGCTTGGGGCCCAATGAAAAACTGTTTTTT.

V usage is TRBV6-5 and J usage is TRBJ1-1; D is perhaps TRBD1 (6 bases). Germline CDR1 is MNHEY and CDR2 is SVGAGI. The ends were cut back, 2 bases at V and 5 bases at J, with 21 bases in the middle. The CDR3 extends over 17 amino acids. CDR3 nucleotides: TGTGCCAGCAGTTACGGATCGGGGGCGGGGGGAAAGACTGAAGCTTTCTTT. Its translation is CASSYGSGAGGKTEAFF.

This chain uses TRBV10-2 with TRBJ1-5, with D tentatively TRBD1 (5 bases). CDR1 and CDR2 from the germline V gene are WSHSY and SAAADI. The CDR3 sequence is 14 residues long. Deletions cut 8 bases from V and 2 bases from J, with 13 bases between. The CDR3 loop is CASRSGLRNQPQHF. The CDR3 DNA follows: TGCGCCAGCCGCTCGGGACTTCGCAATCAGCCCCAGCATTTT.

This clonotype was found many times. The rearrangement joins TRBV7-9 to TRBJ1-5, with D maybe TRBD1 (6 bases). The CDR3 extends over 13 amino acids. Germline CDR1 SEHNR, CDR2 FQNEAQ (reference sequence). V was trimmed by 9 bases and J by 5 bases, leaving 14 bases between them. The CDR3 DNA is TGTGCCAGTTCCGAGAGGGGGGATCAGCCCCAGCATTTT. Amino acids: CASSERGDQPQHF.

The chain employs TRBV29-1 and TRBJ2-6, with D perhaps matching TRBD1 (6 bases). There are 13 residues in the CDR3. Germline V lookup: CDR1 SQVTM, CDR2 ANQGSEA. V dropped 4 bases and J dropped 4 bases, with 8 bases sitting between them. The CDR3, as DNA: TGCAGCGTTGCAGGGGCCGGGGCCAACGTCCTGACTTTC. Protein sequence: CSVAGAGANVLTF.

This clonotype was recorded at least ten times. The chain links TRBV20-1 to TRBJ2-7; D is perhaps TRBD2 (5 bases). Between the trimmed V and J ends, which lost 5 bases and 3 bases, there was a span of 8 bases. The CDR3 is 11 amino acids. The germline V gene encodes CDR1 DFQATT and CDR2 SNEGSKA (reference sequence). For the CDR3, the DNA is TGCAGTGCTGGAGGTGGCTACGAGCAGTACTTC. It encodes CSAGGGYEQYF.

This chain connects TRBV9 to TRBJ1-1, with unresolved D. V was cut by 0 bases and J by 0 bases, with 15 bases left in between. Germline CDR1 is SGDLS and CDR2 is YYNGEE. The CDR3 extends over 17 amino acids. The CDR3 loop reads CASSVEPTAYMNTEAFF. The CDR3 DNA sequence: TGTGCCAGCAGCGTAGAACCCACAGCTTACATGAACACTGAAGCTTTCTTT.

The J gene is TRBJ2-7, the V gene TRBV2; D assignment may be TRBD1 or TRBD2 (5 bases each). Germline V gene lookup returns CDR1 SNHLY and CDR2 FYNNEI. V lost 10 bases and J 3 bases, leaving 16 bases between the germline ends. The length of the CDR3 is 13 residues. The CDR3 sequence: CAIRDRDDYEQYF. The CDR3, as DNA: TGTGCCATCAGAGACCGGGACGACTACGAGCAGTACTTC.

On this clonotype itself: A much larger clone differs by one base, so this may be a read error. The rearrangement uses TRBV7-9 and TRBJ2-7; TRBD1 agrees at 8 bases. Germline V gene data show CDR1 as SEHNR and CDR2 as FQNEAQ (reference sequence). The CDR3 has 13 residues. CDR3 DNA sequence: TGTGCCAGCAGCCGGGGGACAGGTTACGAGCTGTACTTC. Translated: CASSRGTGYELYF.

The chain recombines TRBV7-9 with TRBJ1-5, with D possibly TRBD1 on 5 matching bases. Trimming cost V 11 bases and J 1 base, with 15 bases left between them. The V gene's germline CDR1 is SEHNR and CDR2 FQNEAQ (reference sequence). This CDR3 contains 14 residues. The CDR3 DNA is TGTGCCTGGACTTCAGGGATAAGCAATCAGCCCCAGCATTTT. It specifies CAWTSGISNQPQHF.

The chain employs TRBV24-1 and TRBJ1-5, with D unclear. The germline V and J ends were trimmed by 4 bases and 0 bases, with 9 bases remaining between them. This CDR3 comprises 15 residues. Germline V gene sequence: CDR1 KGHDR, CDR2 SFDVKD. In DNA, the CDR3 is TGTGCCACCAGTGAATACGGATATAGCAATCAGCCCCAGCATTTT. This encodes CATSEYGYSNQPQHF.

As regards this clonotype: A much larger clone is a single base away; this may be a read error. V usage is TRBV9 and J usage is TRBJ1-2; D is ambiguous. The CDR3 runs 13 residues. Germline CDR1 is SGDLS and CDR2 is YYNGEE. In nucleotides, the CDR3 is TGTGCCAACAGCGGGCGACGGATCGAAGGCTACACCTTC. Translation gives CANSGRRIEGYTF.

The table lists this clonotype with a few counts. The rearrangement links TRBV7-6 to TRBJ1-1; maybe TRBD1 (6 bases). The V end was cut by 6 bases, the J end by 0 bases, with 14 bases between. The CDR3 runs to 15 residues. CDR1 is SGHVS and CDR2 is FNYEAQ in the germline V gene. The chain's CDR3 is CASRPGHRMNTEAFF. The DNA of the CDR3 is TGTGCCAGCAGGCCGGGACACCGCATGAACACTGAAGCTTTCTTT.

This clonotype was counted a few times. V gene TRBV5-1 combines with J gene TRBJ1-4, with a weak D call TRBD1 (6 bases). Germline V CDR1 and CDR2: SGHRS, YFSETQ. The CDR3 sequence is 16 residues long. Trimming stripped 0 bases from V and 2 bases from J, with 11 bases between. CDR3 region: CASSLATGATNEKLFF. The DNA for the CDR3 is TGCGCCAGCAGCTTGGCCACGGGGGCGACTAATGAAAAACTGTTTTTT.